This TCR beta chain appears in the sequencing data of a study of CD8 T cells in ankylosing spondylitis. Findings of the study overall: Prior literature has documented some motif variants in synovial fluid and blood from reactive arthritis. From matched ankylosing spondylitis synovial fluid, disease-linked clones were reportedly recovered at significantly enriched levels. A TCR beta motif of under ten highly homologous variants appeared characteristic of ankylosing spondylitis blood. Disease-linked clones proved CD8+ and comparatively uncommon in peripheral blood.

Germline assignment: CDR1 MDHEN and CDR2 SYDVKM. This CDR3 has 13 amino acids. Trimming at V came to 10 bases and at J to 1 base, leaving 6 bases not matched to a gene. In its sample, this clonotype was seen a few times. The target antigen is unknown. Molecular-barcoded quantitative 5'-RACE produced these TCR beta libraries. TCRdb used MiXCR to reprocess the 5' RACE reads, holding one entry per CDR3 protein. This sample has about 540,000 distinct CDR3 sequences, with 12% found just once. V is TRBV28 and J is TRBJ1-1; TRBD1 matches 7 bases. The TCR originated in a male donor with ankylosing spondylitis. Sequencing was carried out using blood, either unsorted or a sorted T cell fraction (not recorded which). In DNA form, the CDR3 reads TGTGCCACCTTACGGACAGGGAACACTGAAGCTTTCTTT. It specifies CATLRTGNTEAFF.